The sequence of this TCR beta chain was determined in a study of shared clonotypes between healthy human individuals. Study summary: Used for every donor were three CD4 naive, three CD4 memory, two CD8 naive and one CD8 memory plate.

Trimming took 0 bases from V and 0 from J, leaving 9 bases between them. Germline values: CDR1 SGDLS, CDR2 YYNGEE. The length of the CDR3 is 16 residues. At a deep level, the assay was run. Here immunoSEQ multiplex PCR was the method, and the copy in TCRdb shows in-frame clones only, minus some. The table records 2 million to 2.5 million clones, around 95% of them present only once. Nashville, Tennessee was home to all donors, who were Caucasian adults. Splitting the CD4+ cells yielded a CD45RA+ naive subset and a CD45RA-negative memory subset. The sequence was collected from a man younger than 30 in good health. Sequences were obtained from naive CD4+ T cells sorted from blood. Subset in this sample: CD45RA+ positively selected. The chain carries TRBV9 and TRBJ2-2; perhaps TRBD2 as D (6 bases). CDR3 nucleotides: TGTGCCAGCAGCGTAGCGGGGGATGCGAACACCGGGGAGCTGTTTTTT. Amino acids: CASSVAGDANTGELFF.